This T cell receptor beta chain was sequenced for a study of T cells after yellow fever vaccination. Across the study: Some fractions had low cell numbers, and these were prepared with SMART-Seq v4 Ultra Low Input. Findings and caveats of the study: Re-detected after boosting: most primary clones, 96% of CD4 and about 90% of CD8. Contaminants from the bulk population, in the form of abundant clonotypes, could be found in FACS-sorted repertoires.

This clonotype occurred a few times. Its cognate antigen is unknown. The V gene lost 3 bases and the J gene lost 11 bases, with 10 bases spanning the gap. The CDR3 consists of 11 residues. Germline values: CDR1 MDHEN, CDR2 SYDVKM. Making TCR cDNA involved 5'RACE template switching, which added UMIs and a universal primer site. TCRdb re-derived calls from the 5' RACE reads in MiXCR, one entry per CDR3 protein. The sample records hundreds of thousands of distinct CDR3 sequences, roughly 6.2% being singletons. The source of this sequence is a man aged 25 to 40 who received the YFV17D yellow fever vaccine. The chain links TRBV28 to TRBJ1-1; D not certain. Sequences were derived from PBMCs, sampled 5 days after the yellow fever booster vaccination. The CDR3 coding sequence is TGTGCCAGCAGTTTCGGAACCTGGGCTTTCTTT. Translation: CASSFGTWAFF.